The rows below give T cell receptor beta chains drawn from one sample of a study of early T cells in non-severe SARS-CoV-2 infection. MiXCR, run by TCRdb on the 5' RACE reads, gives a single entry per CDR3 protein. This sample has over 60,000 distinct CDR3 sequences, with 9.5% to 15% found just once. The sequences come from whole blood, collected at baseline. The receptors stem from an adult who was a healthcare worker with PCR-confirmed SARS-CoV-2 infection or an uninfected control (not recorded which). The conserved cysteine and the conserved F or W are not part of the CDR3 here.

TRBV14	TRBJ2-7	ASSQGDVGRKAYEQY
TRBV6-5	TRBJ1-1	ASSYSRVGMTEAF
TRBV7-8	TRBJ2-1	ASSLARLAATGNEQF
TRBV7-8	TRBJ2-2	ASSGGTSGLYGELF
TRBV6-2/TRBV6-3	TRBJ1-5	ASSYFGDQPQH
TRBV2	TRBJ2-6	ASRRDRVSGANVLT
TRBV9	TRBJ1-1	ASSRANTEAF
TRBV7-2	TRBJ2-1	ASSVGGGEQF
TRBV20-1	TRBJ1-4	SAGGGQVINEKLF
TRBV9	TRBJ2-7	ASSGGDRAEQY
TRBV18	TRBJ1-1	ASSPITGPDTEAF
TRBV7-8	TRBJ2-3	ASSLAKDTQY
TRBV12-3/TRBV12-4	TRBJ1-2	ASSPDFWGKDGYT